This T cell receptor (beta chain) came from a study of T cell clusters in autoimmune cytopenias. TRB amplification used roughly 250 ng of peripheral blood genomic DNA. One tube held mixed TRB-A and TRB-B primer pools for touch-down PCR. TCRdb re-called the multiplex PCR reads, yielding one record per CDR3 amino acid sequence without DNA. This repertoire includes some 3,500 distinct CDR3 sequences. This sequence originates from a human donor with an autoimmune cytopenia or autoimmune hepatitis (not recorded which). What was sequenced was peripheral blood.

CDR3 sequence reads: CASRLGQGNEKLFF. The chain couples TRBV19 to TRBJ1-4; as DNA is missing, the TRBD1 call by TCRdb cannot be tested. In germline, CDR1 is LNHDA, CDR2 SQIVND (reference sequence). This CDR3 has 14 residues.